Listed here are 7 T cell receptor beta chains from one sample, sequenced in a study of blood T cell repertoires in COVID-19. Sequencing was performed with immunoSEQ multiplex PCR; in TCRdb, only in-frame clones are kept and a portion is missing. The sample has approximately 290,000 clones; under 85% are singletons. What was sequenced was peripheral blood. The receptors here all came from a human donor with COVID-19, enrolled during active disease. The donor label of this sample is uncertain.

The V gene is TRBV12-3 or TRBV12-4, the J gene TRBJ1-5; unclear D gene. V was cut by 4 bases and J by 5 bases, with 9 bases left in between. CDR3 length: 13 residues. The CDR3 protein is CASSSGRDQPQHF. The CDR3 DNA reads as TGTGCCAGCAGTTCCGGGCGGGATCAGCCCCAGCATTTT.

The CDR3 sequence: CASSPKREGEKLFF. CDR3 nucleotides: TGTGCCAGCAGTCCGAAGAGGGAGGGGGAAAAACTGTTTTTT. The chain is built from TRBV27 and TRBJ1-4, with D perhaps TRBD1 (5 bases). This CDR3 comprises 14 residues. The V gene lost 5 bases and the J gene lost 8 bases, with 15 bases spanning the gap. Germline CDR1 is MNHEY and CDR2 is SMNVEV (reference sequence).

The chain carries TRBV20-1 and TRBJ1-2; 7 bases line up with TRBD1. Trimming took 3 bases from V and 8 from J; bases not matched to a gene: 9. In germline, CDR1 is DFQATT, CDR2 SNEGSKA (reference sequence). CDR3 size: 13 residues. CDR3 coding DNA: TGCAGTGCTAGTGCGTGGGACAGAGGCGGCTACACCTTC. Translation gives CSASAWDRGGYTF.

About this clone itself: This sample includes further DNA sequences coding for the same CDR3. The rearrangement joins TRBV18 to TRBJ1-2; D might be TRBD1 (5 bases). The ends were cut back, 1 base at V and 6 bases at J, with 12 bases in the middle. Germline CDR1 and CDR2: KGHSH and LQKENI. The CDR3 totals 14 residues. The DNA of the CDR3 is TGTGCCAGCTCACCACTCTCCGGCAGGGATGGCTACACCTTC. Protein product: CASSPLSGRDGYTF.

The rearrangement uses TRBV6-2 or TRBV6-3 and TRBJ1-3; D possibly corresponds to TRBD1 (6 bases). The germline V gene has CDR1 MNHEY and CDR2 SVGEGT. V was cut by 6 bases and J by 8 bases, with 17 bases left in between. This CDR3 comprises 14 residues. CDR3 in amino acids: CASSNTHRVDTIYF. CDR3 coding DNA: TGTGCCAGCAGCAATACGCACAGGGTCGACACCATATATTTT.

DNA of the CDR3: TGTGCCAGCAGTTCCAACGGACTCCGCACAGATACGCAGTATTTT. It codes for CASSSNGLRTDTQYF. The chain is built from TRBV28 and TRBJ2-3; D is perhaps TRBD2 (5 bases). This CDR3 contains 15 residues. The V gene's germline CDR1 is MDHEN and CDR2 SYDVKM. Trimming pared 4 bases from V and 1 base from J, leaving 12 bases between. The full variable domain, its missing parts supplied by reference TRBV28 and TRBJ2-3, is DVKVTQSSRYLVKRTGEKVFLECVQDMDHENMFWYRQDPGLGLRLIYFSYDVKMKEKGDIPEGYSVSREKKERFSLILESASTNQTSMYLCASSSNGLRTDTQYFGPGTRLTVL.

The V call is TRBV7-9, the J call TRBJ2-3; TRBD2 aligns across 7 bases. The germline CDR1 and CDR2 sequences are SEHNR and FQNEAQ (reference sequence). V was clipped by 3 bases and J by 1 base; unmatched bases: 1. There are 14 residues in the CDR3. CDR3 loop: CASSFRGGTDTQYF. CDR3 in DNA: TGTGCCAGCAGCTTCCGGGGGGGCACAGATACGCAGTATTTT. Complete variable domain (other parts from reference TRBV7-9 and TRBJ2-3): DTGVSQNPRHKITKRGQNVTFRCDPISEHNRLYWYRQTLGQGPEFLTYFQNEAQLEKSRLLSDRFSAERPKGSFSTLEIQRTEQGDSAMYLCASSFRGGTDTQYFGPGTRLTVL.